This T cell receptor (beta chain) is from a study of blood T cell repertoires in COVID-19. In the study overall: Samples came from the United States, Italy and Spain, spanning acute and convalescent COVID-19.

Deletions cut 3 bases from V and 1 base from J, with 11 bases between. This CDR3 has 15 amino acids. Looked up from germline, CDR1 is SGHRS and CDR2 is YFSETQ. The participants were between roughly 18 and 89 years old and came from 24 US areas. Cohort assignment relied on participant-reported clinical history. Here immunoSEQ multiplex PCR was the method, and the copy in TCRdb shows in-frame clones only, minus some. Here the sample spans 300,000 to 500,000 clones, roughly 88% being singletons. The receptor was derived from a woman aged 25 to 39 with acute COVID-19. V usage is TRBV5-1 and J usage is TRBJ1-3; D call uncertain. The specimen was PBMCs or T cells enriched from blood (not recorded which). CDR3 protein: CASSSSVGSGNTIYF. CDR3 nucleotide sequence: TGCGCCAGCAGCTCGTCAGTCGGGTCTGGAAACACCATATATTTT.